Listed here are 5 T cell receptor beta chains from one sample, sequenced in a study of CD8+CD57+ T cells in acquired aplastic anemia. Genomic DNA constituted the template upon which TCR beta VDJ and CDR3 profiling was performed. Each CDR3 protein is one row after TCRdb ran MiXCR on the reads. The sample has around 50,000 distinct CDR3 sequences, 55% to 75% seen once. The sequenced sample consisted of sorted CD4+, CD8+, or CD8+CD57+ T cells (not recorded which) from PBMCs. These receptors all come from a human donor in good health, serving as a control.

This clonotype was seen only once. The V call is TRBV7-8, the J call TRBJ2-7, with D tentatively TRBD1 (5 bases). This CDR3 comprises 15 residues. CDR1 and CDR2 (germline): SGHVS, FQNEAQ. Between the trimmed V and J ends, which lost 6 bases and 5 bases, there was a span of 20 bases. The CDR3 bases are TGTGCCAGCAGGGGTCGCCAGGCAGGGATCCACGAGCAGTACTTC. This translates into CASRGRQAGIHEQYF.

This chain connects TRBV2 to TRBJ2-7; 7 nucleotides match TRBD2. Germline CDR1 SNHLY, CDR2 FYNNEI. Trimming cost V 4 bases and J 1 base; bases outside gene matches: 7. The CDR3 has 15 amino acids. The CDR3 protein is CASSGELADSYEQYF. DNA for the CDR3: TGTGCCAGCAGTGGGGAGCTAGCGGATTCCTACGAGCAGTACTTC.

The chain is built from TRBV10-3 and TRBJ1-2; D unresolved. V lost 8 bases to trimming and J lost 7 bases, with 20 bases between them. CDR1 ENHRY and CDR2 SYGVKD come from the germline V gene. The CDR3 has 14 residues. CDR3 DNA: TGTGCCATCGCTGTGGACCTACCGCGGGGTGGCTACACCTTC. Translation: CAIAVDLPRGGYTF.

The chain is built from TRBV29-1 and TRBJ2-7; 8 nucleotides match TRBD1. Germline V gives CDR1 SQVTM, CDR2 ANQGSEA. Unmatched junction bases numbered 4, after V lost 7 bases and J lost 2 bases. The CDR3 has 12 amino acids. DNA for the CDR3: TGCAGCGCCGGACAGGGAACCTACGAGCAGTACTTC. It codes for CSAGQGTYEQYF.

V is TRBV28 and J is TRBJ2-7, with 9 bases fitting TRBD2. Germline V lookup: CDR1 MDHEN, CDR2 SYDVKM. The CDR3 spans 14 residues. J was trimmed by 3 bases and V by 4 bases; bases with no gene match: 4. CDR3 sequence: CASSSSGTDYEQYF. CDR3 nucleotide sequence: TGTGCCAGCAGTTCTAGCGGGACTGACTACGAGCAGTACTTC.